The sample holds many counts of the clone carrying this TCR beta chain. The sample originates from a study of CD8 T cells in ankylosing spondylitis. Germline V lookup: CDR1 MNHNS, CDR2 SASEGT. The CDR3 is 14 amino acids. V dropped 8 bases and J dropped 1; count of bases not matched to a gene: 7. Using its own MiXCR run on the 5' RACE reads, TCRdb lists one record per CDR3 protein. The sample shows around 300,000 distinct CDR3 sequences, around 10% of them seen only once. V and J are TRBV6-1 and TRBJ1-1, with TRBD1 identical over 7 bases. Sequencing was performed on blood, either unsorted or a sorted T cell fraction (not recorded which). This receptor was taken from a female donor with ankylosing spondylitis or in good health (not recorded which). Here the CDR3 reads CASRQGARNTEAFF. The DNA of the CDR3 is TGTGCCAGCCGACAGGGCGCCCGGAACACTGAAGCTTTCTTT.